These T cell receptor beta chains were read from a single sample in a study of OX40 agonist ivuxolimab in advanced cancers. The method was immunoSEQ multiplex PCR; TCRdb's version includes in-frame clones alone and lacks a portion of them. In the table there are some 130,000 clones, 85% to 95% of which are singletons. This specimen was CD4+ or CD8+ T cells sorted from blood, taken in a trial of the OX40 agonist ivuxolimab. The receptors stem from an adult with an advanced solid tumor such as melanoma, head and neck, liver or kidney cancer. The CDR3 runs from the conserved cysteine through the conserved F or W. A D gene is named only where the DNA matches it firmly. A row's size may be missing; if present it is once, few, many or a size class.

clone size | D gene | J gene | V gene | CDR3 protein | CDR3 DNA
- | - | TRBJ2-1 | TRBV4-1 | CASSQVSLGRGPRHEQFF | TGCGCCAGCAGCCAAGTAAGTCTGGGTAGGGGACCTAGGCATGAGCAGTTCTTC
- | - | TRBJ1-1 | TRBV5-5 | CASTPPTQGRTEAFF | TGTGCCAGCACTCCCCCCACCCAGGGTCGCACTGAAGCTTTCTTT
- | TRBD1 | TRBJ2-7 | TRBV28 | CASSPHLWTGGYEQYF | TGTGCCAGCAGTCCTCATCTTTGGACAGGGGGCTACGAGCAGTACTTC
- | TRBD1 | TRBJ2-7 | TRBV7-9 | CASSGGTGRTEQYF | TGTGCCAGCAGTGGGGGGACAGGGAGAACCGAGCAGTACTTC
- | TRBD2 | TRBJ2-7 | TRBV27 | CASSSRTSPPYEQYF | TGTGCCAGCAGTTCCAGGACTAGCCCTCCCTACGAGCAGTACTTC
few | TRBD1 | TRBJ1-1 | TRBV5-4 | CASSLEGQGTEAFF | TGTGCCAGCAGCTTGGAGGGACAGGGTACTGAAGCTTTCTTT
- | - | TRBJ1-1 | TRBV18 | CASSPPGLNTEAFF | TGTGCCAGCTCACCACCAGGTTTGAACACTGAAGCTTTCTTT
- | - | TRBJ1-5 | TRBV5-1 | CASSLGFGEPTAQHF | TGCGCCAGCAGCTTGGGATTCGGGGAGCCCACGGCCCAGCATTTT
few | TRBD2 | TRBJ2-5 | TRBV10-1 | CASSEGLAGQETQYF | TGCGCCAGCAGTGAGGGCCTAGCGGGGCAAGAGACCCAGTACTTC
few | - | TRBJ2-7 | TRBV19 | CSLQGHEQYF | TGTTCATTACAGGGCCACGAGCAGTACTTC
- | - | TRBJ1-2 | TRBV5-1 | CASSLETSGHYYGYTF | TGCGCCAGCAGCTTGGAAACGTCCGGGCATTACTATGGCTACACCTTC
- | - | TRBJ1-5 | TRBV7-2 | CASSRVGGISQPQHF | TGTGCCAGCAGCCGGGTGGGGGGGATCAGTCAGCCCCAGCATTTT
- | TRBD1 | TRBJ2-1 | TRBV29-1 | CSVGYRGTHNEQFF | TGCAGCGTTGGCTACAGGGGTACGCACAATGAGCAGTTCTTC
- | - | TRBJ1-4 | TRBV7-2 | CASSLDGSRVLFF | TGTGCCAGCAGCTTAGATGGGTCCAGGGTACTGTTTTTT
- | - | TRBJ2-1 | TRBV19 | CASSREGGNEQFF | TGTGCCAGTAGTAGGGAAGGAGGCAATGAGCAGTTCTTC
- | - | TRBJ2-2 | TRBV10-3 | CAISETSTGELFF | TGTGCCATCAGTGAGACCTCGACCGGGGAGCTGTTTTTT
- | - | TRBJ1-3 | TRBV9 | CASSPVGSGNTIYF | TGTGCCAGCAGCCCTGTGGGCTCTGGAAACACCATATATTTT
once | - | TRBJ2-3 | TRBV7-2 | CASSFGVTTDTQYF | TGTGCCAGCAGCTTCGGGGTTACCACAGATACGCAGTATTTT
- | TRBD1 | TRBJ2-5 | TRBV7-7 | CASSSNRGKETQYF | TGTGCCAGCAGCTCGAACAGGGGAAAAGAGACCCAGTACTTC
- | - | TRBJ2-3 | TRBV5-1 | CASSPAGQRGDTQYF | TGCGCCAGCAGCCCAGCGGGACAGCGAGGCGATACGCAGTATTTT
- | - | TRBJ1-5 | TRBV5-4 | CASSFGGGLSNQPQHF | TGTGCCAGCAGCTTTGGGGGAGGATTGAGCAATCAGCCCCAGCATTTT
- | - | TRBJ2-3 | TRBV7-2 | CASSSGHTDTQYF | TGTGCCAGCAGCTCTGGACACACAGATACGCAGTATTTT
few | - | TRBJ1-6 | TRBV7-9 | CASSLGTVNSPLHF | TGTGCCAGCAGCCTGGGGACGGTGAATTCACCCCTCCACTTT
- | - | TRBJ2-7 | TRBV7-8 | CASSLIYEQYF | TGTGCCAGCAGCTTAATCTACGAGCAGTACTTC
- | TRBD2 | TRBJ2-2 | TRBV5-4 | CASSSPRGASGSGLPGELFF | TGTGCCAGCAGCTCCCCCCGGGGGGCTAGCGGGAGTGGGTTACCCGGGGAGCTGTTTTTT
- | TRBD1 | TRBJ2-7 | TRBV29-1 | CSVTPGQGTYEQYF | TGCAGCGTTACTCCGGGACAGGGGACCTACGAGCAGTACTTC
- | TRBD1 | TRBJ2-1 | TRBV28 | CASSPQVMKGQGENEQFF | TGTGCCAGCAGTCCCCAGGTTATGAAGGGACAGGGTGAGAATGAGCAGTTCTTC
- | TRBD2 | TRBJ2-1 | TRBV7-8 | CASSLVYPGPLAGQFF | TGTGCCAGCAGCTTAGTATACCCCGGCCCACTAGCGGGGCAGTTCTTC
few | - | TRBJ2-7 | TRBV10-1 | CASSESSGEQYF | TGCGCCAGCAGTGAGTCAAGCGGCGAGCAGTACTTC
- | - | TRBJ2-7 | TRBV7-9 | CASSLAAGVSYEQYF | TGTGCCAGCAGCTTAGCGGCAGGGGTTTCCTACGAGCAGTACTTC
once | TRBD1 | TRBJ1-2 | TRBV2 | CASEPDRGGSYGYTF | TGTGCCAGCGAGCCAGACAGGGGAGGTAGCTATGGCTACACCTTC
once | TRBD2 | TRBJ2-1 | TRBV10-3 | CAIRGTSGGSYNEQFF | TGTGCCATCAGGGGGACTAGCGGGGGGTCCTACAATGAGCAGTTCTTC
once | - | TRBJ2-2 | TRBV18 | CASSPGTSTGELFF | TGTGCCAGCTCACCTGGGACTTCCACCGGGGAGCTGTTTTTT
- | - | TRBJ2-5 | TRBV18 | CASSHGQQETQYF | TGTGCCAGCTCACACGGACAGCAAGAGACCCAGTACTTC
- | - | TRBJ2-1 | TRBV4-2 | CASSQVLGYIHEQFF | TGTGCCAGCAGCCAAGTACTAGGATATATCCATGAGCAGTTCTTC
- | TRBD1 | TRBJ1-2 | TRBV5-6 | CASSLALGGQGLYGYTF | TGTGCCAGCAGCTTGGCCTTGGGGGGACAGGGACTCTATGGCTACACCTTC
- | - | TRBJ1-3 | TRBV27 | CASRAAGSAFYSGNTIYF | TGTGCCAGCAGGGCGGCGGGGTCTGCCTTCTACTCTGGAAACACCATATATTTT
- | TRBD1 | TRBJ1-6 | TRBV2 | CASRTGTGNSPLHF | TGTGCCAGCAGGACCGGGACAGGGAATTCACCCCTCCACTTT
- | - | TRBJ2-1 | TRBV20-1 | CSAGRGARQFF | TGCAGTGCTGGCCGGGGGGCGAGGCAGTTCTTC
- | - | TRBJ2-4 | TRBV6-5 | CASSEDGGGDIQYF | TGTGCCAGCAGTGAAGATGGAGGCGGGGACATTCAGTACTTC
- | TRBD1 | TRBJ1-5 | TRBV19 | CASIDRGQQPQHF | TGTGCCAGTATCGACAGGGGGCAACAGCCCCAGCATTTT